This is a list of T cell receptor beta chains from one sample in a study of blood T cells in healthy people across ages. Each CDR3 protein is one row after TCRdb ran MiXCR on the 5' RACE reads. The sample has around 650,000 distinct CDR3 sequences, roughly two fifths seen once. The sample was blood. The receptors were gathered from a man older than 75 in good health. CDR3s include the opening cysteine and the closing phenylalanine or tryptophan. The D gene is left open where the match is weak. Not every row has a clone size; where given, it reads once, few, many or a size class.

D gene	V gene	J gene	clone size	CDR3 protein	CDR3 DNA
.	TRBV4-2	TRBJ2-3	many	CASSQDYGSADTQYF	TGTGCCAGCAGCCAAGATTACGGGAGTGCAGATACGCAGTATTTT
.	TRBV12-3/TRBV12-4	TRBJ2-3	.	CASSLGVFADAQYF	TGTGCCAGCAGTTTAGGAGTGTTCGCCGATGCGCAGTATTTT
.	TRBV11-1	TRBJ2-3	.	CASSLIGGPSTDTQYF	TGTGCCAGCAGCTTAATTGGAGGGCCCTCCACAGATACGCAGTATTTT
TRBD2	TRBV12-3/TRBV12-4	TRBJ2-1	.	CASSPLLAGENNEQFF	TGTGCCAGCAGTCCCCTCCTAGCGGGGGAGAACAATGAGCAGTTCTTC
TRBD1	TRBV20-1	TRBJ1-1	.	CSAQDRANTEAFF	TGCAGTGCTCAGGACAGGGCTAACACTGAAGCTTTCTTT
TRBD2	TRBV20-1	TRBJ2-3	.	CSAPGTSAGTDTQYF	TGCAGTGCGCCGGGGACTAGCGCCGGCACAGATACGCAGTATTTT
.	TRBV4-2	TRBJ2-1	.	CASSLPAGGPNNEQFF	TGTGCCAGCAGCCTCCCCGCCGGAGGGCCGAACAATGAGCAGTTCTTC
TRBD1	TRBV20-1	TRBJ2-7	few	CSATPGQGARNEQYF	TGCAGTGCTACTCCGGGACAGGGGGCGAGGAACGAGCAGTACTTC
.	TRBV20-1	TRBJ1-5	.	CSARDRNGNQPQHF	TGCAGTGCTAGGGACAGAAATGGCAATCAGCCCCAGCATTTT
.	TRBV7-2	TRBJ2-3	few	CASSLVARTDTQYF	TGTGCCAGCAGCTTAGTCGCCAGGACAGATACGCAGTATTTT
TRBD2	TRBV4-3	TRBJ2-3	few	CASSQEEGLADTQYF	TGCGCCAGCAGCCAAGAAGAAGGACTAGCTGATACGCAGTATTTT
.	TRBV9	TRBJ2-5	few	CASSSPRDTQETQYF	TGTGCCAGCAGCTCCCCGAGGGACACCCAAGAGACCCAGTACTTC
.	TRBV29-1	TRBJ1-1	.	CSVGARNTEAFF	TGCAGCGTTGGAGCTCGGAACACTGAAGCTTTCTTT
TRBD2	TRBV20-1	TRBJ2-3	few	CSASAGGLTDTQYF	TGCAGTGCTAGCGCGGGAGGCCTCACAGATACGCAGTATTTT
.	TRBV10-3	TRBJ1-2	.	CAISESSREHGYTF	TGTGCCATCAGTGAGTCAAGCAGGGAACATGGCTACACCTTC
.	TRBV20-1	TRBJ2-7	few	CSAGDTYEQYF	TGCAGTGCTGGAGACACTTACGAGCAGTACTTC
.	TRBV25-1	TRBJ2-1	.	CAGIGPPYNEQFF	TGTGCCGGCATAGGACCTCCTTACAATGAGCAGTTCTTC
TRBD1	TRBV15	TRBJ2-3	few	CATSSSTGLTDTQYF	TGTGCCACCAGCTCGTCGACAGGGTTGACAGATACGCAGTATTTT
.	TRBV24-1	TRBJ2-7	once	CATSAAGAYEQYF	TGTGCCACCAGTGCCGCAGGGGCCTACGAGCAGTACTTC
TRBD1	TRBV6-2/TRBV6-3	TRBJ2-5	.	CASSWGQGGQKTQYF	TGTGCCAGCAGTTGGGGACAGGGGGGTCAGAAGACCCAGTACTTC
.	TRBV5-1	TRBJ2-7	.	CASSLEEINYEQYF	TGCGCCAGCAGCTTGGAGGAAATTAACTACGAGCAGTACTTC
TRBD2	TRBV4-3	TRBJ2-7	.	CASSLSDGGYEQYF	TGCGCCAGCAGCCTTTCGGACGGGGGGTACGAGCAGTACTTC
TRBD1	TRBV5-1	TRBJ2-7	many	CASSVETGGTYEQYF	TGCGCCAGCAGCGTCGAGACAGGGGGAACCTACGAGCAGTACTTC
TRBD1	TRBV28	TRBJ1-4	once	CASSGVVGGNEKLFF	TGTGCCAGCAGTGGGGTCGTAGGGGGCAATGAAAAACTGTTTTTT
TRBD1	TRBV5-1	TRBJ2-2	.	CASRIRQGRSNTGELFF	TGCGCCAGCAGGATCCGACAGGGGAGATCGAACACCGGGGAGCTGTTTTTT
TRBD2	TRBV20-1	TRBJ2-3	.	CSATSGGADTQYF	TGCAGTGCAACTAGCGGGGGGGCAGATACGCAGTATTTT
.	TRBV29-1	TRBJ2-1	many	CSVGQGGSYNEQFF	TGCAGCGTTGGCCAGGGGGGATCCTACAATGAGCAGTTCTTC
.	TRBV29-1	TRBJ1-1	.	CSAPLGVGIEAFF	TGCAGCGCCCCATTGGGGGTTGGCATTGAAGCTTTCTTT
.	TRBV7-9	TRBJ1-4	.	CASSLAGPEKLFF	TGTGCCAGCAGCTTAGCCGGTCCTGAAAAACTGTTTTTT
TRBD1	TRBV28	TRBJ1-5	.	CASSLWTGGNQPQHF	TGTGCCAGCAGTTTATGGACAGGGGGCAATCAGCCCCAGCATTTT
TRBD2	TRBV11-2	TRBJ2-3	.	CASSLKTSGSTDTQYF	TGTGCCAGCAGCTTAAAAACTAGCGGTAGCACAGATACGCAGTATTTT
TRBD2	TRBV28	TRBJ2-7	.	CASSLFTSGSYEQYF	TGTGCCAGCAGTTTATTTACTAGCGGAAGCTACGAGCAGTACTTC
TRBD1	TRBV25-1	TRBJ1-2	.	CASSARQGNYGYTF	TGTGCCAGCAGTGCCCGACAGGGGAACTATGGCTACACCTTC
.	TRBV18	TRBJ2-1	few	CASSPPTTRRNEQFF	TGTGCCAGCTCACCACCGACGACGCGGCGAAATGAGCAGTTCTTC
TRBD2	TRBV30	TRBJ2-7	.	CAWSRTSGPNEQYF	TGTGCCTGGAGTAGGACTAGCGGCCCCAATGAGCAGTACTTC
.	TRBV5-6	TRBJ1-1	.	CASSLTAANTEAFF	TGTGCCAGCAGCTTGACGGCAGCGAACACTGAAGCTTTCTTT
.	TRBV7-6	TRBJ2-1	many	CASSGPNEQFF	TGTGCCAGCAGCGGCCCCAATGAGCAGTTCTTC
TRBD1	TRBV7-2	TRBJ2-3	once	CASSREPTGATRTDTQYF	TGTGCCAGCAGCCGAGAACCTACAGGGGCGACTCGCACAGATACGCAGTATTTT
.	TRBV21-1	TRBJ1-5	.	CAGSPLGQGCGPQHF	TGTGCCGGCAGCCCCCTCGGACAGGGGTGCGGGCCCCAGCATTTT
TRBD1	TRBV3-1	TRBJ2-7	once	CASSLQGVEYF	TGTGCCAGCAGCCTACAGGGGGTAGAGTACTTC
.	TRBV20-1	TRBJ1-6	.	CSASVTGTDNSPLHF	TGCAGTGCCTCCGTCACCGGGACGGATAATTCACCCCTCCACTTT
.	TRBV27	TRBJ2-3	many	CASRRVGQSTDTQYF	TGTGCCAGCAGGCGAGTTGGACAGAGCACAGATACGCAGTATTTT
.	TRBV7-2	TRBJ2-3	.	CDSSKYRVRTDTQYF	TGTGACAGCAGCAAGTACAGGGTTAGAACAGATACGCAGTATTTT
.	TRBV20-1	TRBJ2-1	few	CSARDLRNQFF	TGCAGTGCTAGAGATTTGAGAAATCAGTTCTTC
TRBD1	TRBV28	TRBJ2-4	.	CASLDRERENIQYF	TGTGCCAGCCTTGACAGGGAGAGAGAAAACATTCAGTACTTC
TRBD1	TRBV3-1	TRBJ2-7	.	CASSQEGQGKGYEQYF	TGTGCCAGCAGCCAAGAAGGACAGGGTAAGGGGTACGAGCAGTACTTC
TRBD1	TRBV18	TRBJ2-3	.	CASSPPLGQGDAHGTDTQYF	TGTGCCAGCTCACCCCCCTTGGGACAGGGGGACGCCCACGGCACAGATACGCAGTATTTT
.	TRBV6-2/TRBV6-3	TRBJ2-1	few	CASSYGGLWRVEQFF	TGTGCCAGCAGTTACGGCGGGCTATGGCGTGTTGAGCAGTTCTTC
TRBD2	TRBV28	TRBJ2-1	.	CASSTSGNLEQFF	TGTGCCAGCAGCACTAGCGGGAACCTTGAGCAGTTCTTC
.	TRBV19	TRBJ2-3	.	CASSIRTLDTQYF	TGTGCCAGTAGTATTCGGACTCTGGATACGCAGTATTTT
.	TRBV13	TRBJ2-7	.	CASSPSRVSETLYF	TGTGCCAGCAGCCCAAGCAGGGTATCGGAGACCCTGTACTTC
.	TRBV4-3	TRBJ2-3	.	CASSQVGQGRDTQYF	TGCGCCAGCAGCCAAGTAGGGCAGGGAAGAGATACGCAGTATTTT
.	TRBV21-1	TRBJ1-2	few	CASSTGQLPSDTF	TGTGCCAGCAGCACCGGACAGCTACCTAGCGACACCTTC
.	TRBV6-2/TRBV6-3	TRBJ2-2	.	CASSDLEYTGELFF	TGTGCCAGCAGTGACCTTGAGTACACCGGGGAGCTGTTTTTT
.	TRBV27	TRBJ1-2	.	CASSSNYYGYTF	TGTGCCAGCAGTTCAAACTACTATGGCTACACCTTC